This entry lists 27 T cell receptor beta chains sequenced from one sample in a study of T cells in localized non-small cell lung cancer. Only in-frame clones appear in the TCRdb table, and some are missing; sequencing was by immunoSEQ multiplex PCR. This sample has about 57,000 clones, with about 89% found just once. The sample consisted of peripheral blood, taken before any cancer treatment. These TCRs come from a man aged 35-69 years with stage I lung adenocarcinoma.

V gene TRBV4-1 combines with J gene TRBJ2-5, with D possibly being TRBD1 (6 bases). Germline CDR1 reads MGHRA; CDR2 reads YSYEKL. Trimming stripped 4 bases from V and 0 bases from J, with 12 bases between. CDR3 length: 15 amino acids. CDR3 in amino acids: CASSRFGQNQETQYF. CDR3 in DNA: TGCGCCAGCAGCCGCTTCGGACAGAACCAAGAGACCCAGTACTTC.

The genes are TRBV9 and TRBJ2-3; D possibly corresponds to TRBD2 (5 bases). V lost 6 bases to trimming and J lost 5 bases, with 13 bases between them. The CDR3 has 13 residues. Germline V lookup: CDR1 SGDLS, CDR2 YYNGEE. This CDR3 is CASTATREDTQYF. The CDR3 DNA reads TGTGCCAGCACCGCCACGAGGGAAGATACGCAGTATTTT.

This chain links TRBV7-8 with TRBJ1-5; possible D gene TRBD1, 5 bases. Germline CDR1 is SGHVS and CDR2 is FQNEAQ. Trimming cost V 5 bases and J 3 bases, with 11 bases left between them. The CDR3 spans 14 residues. CDR3 region: CASSHGGDNQPQHF. Written as DNA, the CDR3 is TGTGCCAGCAGCCACGGGGGTGACAATCAGCCCCAGCATTTT. The variable domain in full, with the rest retrieved from reference TRBV7-8 and TRBJ1-5, is GAGVSQSPRYKVAKRGQDVALRCDPISGHVSLFWYQQALGQGPEFLTYFQNEAQLDKSGLPSDRFFAERPEGSVSTLKIQRTQQEDSAVYLCASSHGGDNQPQHFGDGTRLSIL.

This clone has just one count. The chain is built from TRBV5-5 and TRBJ1-1; 9 nucleotides agree with TRBD1. The CDR3 is 14 amino acids. Germline lookup yields CDR1 SGHKS and CDR2 YYEKEE (reference sequence). V lost 6 bases, J lost 2 bases, and 5 bases stayed unmatched. The DNA of the CDR3 is TGTGCCAGCACCCGACAGGGGGGAAACACTGAAGCTTTCTTT. Residues: CASTRQGGNTEAFF.

This chain links TRBV28 with TRBJ2-1, with D perhaps matching TRBD1 or TRBD2 (6 bases each). This CDR3 has 14 amino acids. Germline CDR1 is MDHEN and CDR2 is SYDVKM. The V gene lost 6 bases and the J gene lost 5 bases, with 14 bases spanning the gap. The CDR3 loop is CASRRDGTNNEQFF. The CDR3 DNA sequence: TGTGCCAGCAGGCGGGACGGGACAAACAATGAGCAGTTCTTC.

The CDR3 DNA sequence: TGTGCCAGCAGCGTAGCCGCGAGGGGGCCGCAAGAGACCCAGTACTTC. Translating it yields CASSVAARGPQETQYF. The chain carries TRBV9 and TRBJ2-5, with TRBD1 identical over 7 bases. This CDR3 has 16 residues. CDR1 SGDLS and CDR2 YYNGEE come from the germline V gene. V was pared by 0 bases and J by 2 bases, with 7 bases of the junction left unmatched.

The chain couples TRBV6-5 to TRBJ2-7; weak D call: TRBD1 (6 bases). Trimming pared 0 bases from V and 1 base from J, leaving 13 bases between. The CDR3 contains 16 residues. The V gene's germline CDR1 is MNHEY and CDR2 SVGAGI. The CDR3 sequence: CASSYSTYRVSYEQYF. CDR3 coding DNA: TGTGCCAGCAGTTACTCGACATACAGGGTTTCCTACGAGCAGTACTTC.

CDR3 region: CASRVTGAVGTQYF. CDR3 nucleotide sequence: TGTGCCAGCAGAGTGACAGGGGCCGTGGGGACCCAGTACTTC. The V call is TRBV5-8, the J call TRBJ2-5, with 8 bases fitting TRBD1. The germline V gene has CDR1 SGHTS and CDR2 YDEGEE. V was clipped by 5 bases and J by 7 bases; unmatched bases: 10. The length of the CDR3 is 14 residues.

The chain combines TRBV19 with TRBJ1-2; the D gene is possibly TRBD1 (5 bases). CDR3 size: 13 residues. Per the germline V gene, CDR1 is LNHDA and CDR2 is SQIVND (reference sequence). CDR3 protein: CVLRDPGSYGYTF. CDR3 nucleotide sequence: TGTGTCCTCCGGGACCCAGGTAGCTATGGCTACACCTTC.

The chain couples TRBV25-1 to TRBJ1-6; D call uncertain. Trimming removed 3 bases at V and 7 bases at J, with 10 bases between. Germline loops: CDR1 MGHDK, CDR2 SYGVNS. There are 14 residues in the CDR3. The CDR3 protein is CASSDWMPNSPLHF. CDR3 bases: TGTGCCAGCAGTGACTGGATGCCCAATTCACCCCTCCACTTT.

V usage is TRBV6-5 and J usage is TRBJ2-1; D not resolved. V lost 5 bases, J lost 2 bases, and 10 bases lay in between. This CDR3 has 14 residues. Germline values: CDR1 MNHEY, CDR2 SVGAGI. CDR3 in amino acids: CASSNRNPYNEQFF. DNA of the CDR3: TGTGCCAGCAGTAACCGAAATCCCTACAATGAGCAGTTCTTC.

The chain recombines TRBV18 with TRBJ2-3, with TRBD1 matching over 9 bases. Per the germline V gene, CDR1 is KGHSH and CDR2 is LQKENI. V trimming: 2 bases; J trimming: 4 bases; junction bases outside the gene matches: 7. CDR3 length: 16 residues. Written as DNA, the CDR3 is TGTGCCAGCTCACCAGAGACAGGGGGTAGGGCAGATACGCAGTATTTT. This sequence encodes CASSPETGGRADTQYF.

The genes are TRBV10-3 and TRBJ1-1; a weak D match, TRBD1 (6 bases). V was cut by 4 bases and J by 1 base, with 13 bases left in between. CDR3 size: 15 residues. Germline CDR1 is ENHRY and CDR2 is SYGVKD. DNA of the CDR3: TGTGCCATCAGTGCAAACAGGGCTCCGAACACTGAAGCTTTCTTT. Translation gives CAISANRAPNTEAFF.

The CDR3 here is CASSQDPLSTDTQYF. The CDR3 DNA follows: TGCGCCAGCAGCCAAGACCCTCTCTCCACAGATACGCAGTATTTT. V is TRBV4-3 and J is TRBJ2-3, with no clear D. Germline loops: CDR1 LGHNA, CDR2 YSLEER. The CDR3 consists of 15 residues. Trimming took 0 bases from V and 2 from J, leaving 9 bases between them.

This clone was detected only once. The chain uses TRBV9 and TRBJ2-3; perhaps D is TRBD1 or TRBD2 (6 bases each). The V end was cut by 3 bases, the J end by 0 bases, with 8 bases between. Germline CDR1 and CDR2: SGDLS and YYNGEE. The CDR3 length is 14 residues. The DNA of the CDR3 is TGTGCCAGCAGCGCCGGGGGCAGCACAGATACGCAGTATTTT. This sequence encodes CASSAGGSTDTQYF.

This chain links TRBV11-2 with TRBJ2-7, with D tentatively TRBD1 (5 bases). The germline CDR1 and CDR2 sequences are SGHAT and FQNNGV. This CDR3 has 15 residues. With 1 base removed from V and 4 bases from J, the gap between germline ends came to 14 bases. This CDR3 reads CASSLADIGDYEQYF. CDR3 DNA sequence: TGTGCCAGCAGCTTAGCGGATATAGGGGATTACGAGCAGTACTTC.

The rearrangement joins TRBV28 to TRBJ1-5; D not resolved. CDR3 length: 15 amino acids. The germline V and J ends were trimmed by 1 base and 2 bases, with 9 bases remaining between them. CDR1 and CDR2 from the germline V gene are MDHEN and SYDVKM. CDR3 DNA sequence: TGTGCCAGCAGTTTATTGGGAAGCGGCAATCAGCCCCAGCATTTT. Protein: CASSLLGSGNQPQHF.

The chain links TRBV5-4 to TRBJ2-1; 11 bases fit TRBD2. The V gene's germline CDR1 is SGHNT and CDR2 YYREEE (reference sequence). The CDR3 totals 15 residues. With 3 bases clipped from V and 4 bases from J, the junction kept 3 bases outside the gene matches. CDR3 residues: CASSSGTSGYNEQFF. The CDR3 DNA reads TGTGCCAGCAGCTCCGGGACTAGCGGATACAATGAGCAGTTCTTC. The full variable domain, completed using reference TRBV5-4 and TRBJ2-1, is ETGVTQSPTHLIKTRGQQVTLRCSSQSGHNTVSWYQQALGQGPQFIFQYYREEENGRGNFPPRFSGLQFPNYSSELNVNALELDDSALYLCASSSGTSGYNEQFFGPGTRLTVL.

The rearrangement uses TRBV5-1 and TRBJ1-1; 8 bases line up with TRBD1. Germline V gene lookup returns CDR1 SGHRS and CDR2 YFSETQ. V lost 6 bases and J lost 3; bases outside the gene matches: 7. The length of the CDR3 is 14 residues. The CDR3 sequence is CASTAGGGYTEAFF. Here the CDR3 DNA reads TGCGCCAGCACGGCAGGGGGCGGGTACACTGAAGCTTTCTTT.

This rearrangement joins TRBV10-3 to TRBJ1-2, with D possibly being TRBD1 (5 bases). This CDR3 comprises 12 residues. Germline-derived CDR1 and CDR2 are ENHRY and SYGVKD. V was shortened by 4 bases and J by 8 bases, with 11 bases between the two germline ends. CDR3 bases: TGTGCCATCAGTGGGGACCGCCGGGGCTACACCTTC. Its protein product is CAISGDRRGYTF.

The chain is built from TRBV6-5 and TRBJ1-2; D is unresolved. Trimming shortened V by 0 bases and J by 4 bases, and 6 bases separated the two germline ends. Germline CDR1 MNHEY, CDR2 SVGAGI. The CDR3 covers 13 residues. The CDR3 loop reads CASSYSQSYGYTF. CDR3 DNA: TGTGCCAGCAGTTACTCCCAGTCCTATGGCTACACCTTC.

The J gene is TRBJ2-5, the V gene TRBV10-3; D not resolved. V was cut by 0 bases and J by 4 bases, with 6 bases left in between. The germline V gene encodes CDR1 ENHRY and CDR2 SYGVKD. The CDR3 length is 13 residues. The CDR3 region has the DNA TGTGCCATCAGTGAGTCGAGGACAGAGACCCAGTACTTC. Protein sequence: CAISESRTETQYF.

The V gene is TRBV7-3, the J gene TRBJ2-2; 9 nucleotides line up with TRBD2. In germline, CDR1 is SGHTA, CDR2 FQGTGA. Trimming at V came to 5 bases and at J to 3 bases, leaving 1 base not matched to a gene. This CDR3 contains 14 residues. The chain's CDR3 is CASSRTSDTGELFF. For the CDR3, the DNA is TGTGCCAGCAGCCGGACTAGCGACACCGGGGAGCTGTTTTTT.

V gene TRBV28 combines with J gene TRBJ2-5; 10 nucleotides align to TRBD1. CDR1 is MDHEN and CDR2 is SYDVKM in the germline V gene. This CDR3 comprises 15 residues. V dropped 3 bases and J dropped 3; count of bases not matched to a gene: 4. In nucleotides, the CDR3 is TGTGCCAGCAGTTTGGGACAGGGGCGAGAAGAGACCCAGTACTTC. Protein product: CASSLGQGREETQYF.

This chain connects TRBV7-2 to TRBJ2-1; TRBD2 might be the D (5 bases). Germline CDR1 and CDR2: SGHTA and FQGNSA. The CDR3 extends over 16 amino acids. V was cut by 4 bases and J by 0 bases, with 13 bases left in between. The CDR3 DNA follows: TGTGCCAGCAGCTCACCCGGTGGGAGCTCCTACAATGAGCAGTTCTTC. The encoded protein is CASSSPGGSSYNEQFF.

This clone was recorded many times. The V and J genes are TRBV19 and TRBJ2-1, with 8 bases that match TRBD1. The CDR3 extends over 14 amino acids. Germline V gene lookup returns CDR1 LNHDA and CDR2 SQIVND (reference sequence). With V trimmed by 4 bases and J by 3 bases, 2 bases remained unmatched. The CDR3 sequence is CASSTTGDYNEQFF. The CDR3 coding sequence is TGTGCCAGTAGTACGACAGGGGACTACAATGAGCAGTTCTTC.

This clone occurred once. The rearrangement links TRBV9 to TRBJ2-7, with TRBD1 identical over 8 bases. CDR3 length equals 15 residues. Germline-derived CDR1 and CDR2 are SGDLS and YYNGEE. The ends lost 5 bases at V and 2 bases at J; junction bases unmatched: 9. This chain's CDR3 is CASRVLTGVAYEQYF. The CDR3, as DNA: TGTGCCAGCAGGGTTTTGACAGGGGTCGCCTACGAGCAGTACTTC.